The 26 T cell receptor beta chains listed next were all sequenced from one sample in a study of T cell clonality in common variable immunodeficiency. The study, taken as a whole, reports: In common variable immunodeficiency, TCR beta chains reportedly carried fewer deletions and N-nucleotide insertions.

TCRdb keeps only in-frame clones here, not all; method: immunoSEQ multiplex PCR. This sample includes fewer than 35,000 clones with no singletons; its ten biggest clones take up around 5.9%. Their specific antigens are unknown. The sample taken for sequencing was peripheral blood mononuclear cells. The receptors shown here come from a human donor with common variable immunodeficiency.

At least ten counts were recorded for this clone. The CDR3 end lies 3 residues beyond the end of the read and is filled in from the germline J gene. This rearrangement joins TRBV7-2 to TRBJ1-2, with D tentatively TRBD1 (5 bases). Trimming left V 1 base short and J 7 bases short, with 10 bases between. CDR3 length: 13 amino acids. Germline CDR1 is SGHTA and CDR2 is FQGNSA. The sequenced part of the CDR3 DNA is TGTGCCAGCAGCTTAGATCGGGGGTTTGGC. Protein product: CASSLDRGFG. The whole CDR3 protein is CASSLDRGFGYTF.

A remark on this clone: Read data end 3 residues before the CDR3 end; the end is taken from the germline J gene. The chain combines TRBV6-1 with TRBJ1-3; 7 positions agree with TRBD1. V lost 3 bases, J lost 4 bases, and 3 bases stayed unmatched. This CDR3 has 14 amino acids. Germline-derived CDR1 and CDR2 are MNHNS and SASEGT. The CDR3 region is CASSETGSGNTIYF. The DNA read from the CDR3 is TGTGCCAGCAGTGAGACAGGGTCCGGAAACACC.

The covered CDR3 bases are TGTGCCAGCAGCGGACCGGGACAGGGGGCGCCTGGGATCACTGAA. Translating gives CASSGPGQGAPGITE. Given in full, the CDR3 is CASSGPGQGAPGITEAFF. The chain combines TRBV7-6 with TRBJ1-1, with 12 bases lining up with TRBD1. From the germline J gene comes the end of the CDR3, since the read stops 3 residues before it. The CDR3 spans 18 residues. Losses at the gene ends were 5 bases for V and 4 bases for J; bases not matched to a gene: 14. Germline CDR1 is SGHVS and CDR2 is FNYEAQ.

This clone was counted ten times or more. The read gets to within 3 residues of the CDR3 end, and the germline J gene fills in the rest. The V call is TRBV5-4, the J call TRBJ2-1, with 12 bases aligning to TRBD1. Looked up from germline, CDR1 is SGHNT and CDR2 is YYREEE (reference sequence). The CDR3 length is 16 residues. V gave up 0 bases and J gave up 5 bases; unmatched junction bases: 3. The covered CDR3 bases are TGTGCCAGCAGCTTGGTTGGGACAGGGGGCAACAATGAG. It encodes CASSLVGTGGNNE. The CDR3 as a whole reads CASSLVGTGGNNEQFF. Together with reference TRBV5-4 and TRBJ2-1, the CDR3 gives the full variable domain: ETGVTQSPTHLIKTRGQQVTLRCSSQSGHNTVSWYQQALGQGPQFIFQYYREEENGRGNFPPRFSGLQFPNYSSELNVNALELDDSALYLCASSLVGTGGNNEQFFGPGTRLTVL.

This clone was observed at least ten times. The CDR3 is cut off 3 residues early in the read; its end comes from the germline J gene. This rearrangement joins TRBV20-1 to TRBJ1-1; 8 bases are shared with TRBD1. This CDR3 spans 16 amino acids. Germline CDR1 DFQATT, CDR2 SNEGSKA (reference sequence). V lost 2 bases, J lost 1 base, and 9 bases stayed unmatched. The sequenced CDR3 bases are TGCAGTGCTAGATTTCAGGGGGCCGCCGGGAACACTGAA. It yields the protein CSARFQGAAGNTE. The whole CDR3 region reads CSARFQGAAGNTEAFF.

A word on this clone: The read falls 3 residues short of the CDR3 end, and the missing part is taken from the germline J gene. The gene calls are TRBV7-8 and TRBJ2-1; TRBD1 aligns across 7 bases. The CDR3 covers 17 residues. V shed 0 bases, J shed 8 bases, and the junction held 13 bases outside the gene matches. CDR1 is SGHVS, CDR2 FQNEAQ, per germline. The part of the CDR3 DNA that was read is TGTGCCAGCAGCTTAGCGGGGGCCCGGGGACAGTACTATGAG. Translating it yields CASSLAGARGQYYE. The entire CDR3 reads CASSLAGARGQYYEQFF. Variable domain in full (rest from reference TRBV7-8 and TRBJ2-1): GAGVSQSPRYKVAKRGQDVALRCDPISGHVSLFWYQQALGQGPEFLTYFQNEAQLDKSGLPSDRFFAERPEGSVSTLKIQRTQQEDSAVYLCASSLAGARGQYYEQFFGPGTRLTVL.

The CDR3 here is CASSLDPRGEQYF. The covered CDR3 bases are TGTGCCAGCAGCTTAGACCCCAGGGGCGAG. The chain joins TRBV11-2 to TRBJ2-7; D perhaps matches TRBD1 (6 bases). The read is 3 residues too short to cover the CDR3 end, so that end is filled in from the germline J gene. V lost 0 bases to trimming and J lost 6 bases, with 9 bases between them. The length of the CDR3 is 13 residues. Per germline, CDR1 SGHAT and CDR2 FQNNGV.

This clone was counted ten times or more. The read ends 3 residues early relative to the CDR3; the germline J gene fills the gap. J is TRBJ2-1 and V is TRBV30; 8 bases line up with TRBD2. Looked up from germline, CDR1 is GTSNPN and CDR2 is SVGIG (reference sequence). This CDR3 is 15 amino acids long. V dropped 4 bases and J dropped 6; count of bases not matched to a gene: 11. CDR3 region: CAWTETGGPGNEQFF. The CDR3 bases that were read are TGTGCCTGGACAGAGACGGGGGGGCCGGGCAATGAG. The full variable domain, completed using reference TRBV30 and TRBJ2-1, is SQTIHQWPATLVQPVGSPLSLECTVEGTSNPNLYWYRQAAGRGLQLLFYSVGIGQISSEVPQNLSASRPQDRQFILSSKKLLLSDSGFYLCAWTETGGPGNEQFFGPGTRLTVL.

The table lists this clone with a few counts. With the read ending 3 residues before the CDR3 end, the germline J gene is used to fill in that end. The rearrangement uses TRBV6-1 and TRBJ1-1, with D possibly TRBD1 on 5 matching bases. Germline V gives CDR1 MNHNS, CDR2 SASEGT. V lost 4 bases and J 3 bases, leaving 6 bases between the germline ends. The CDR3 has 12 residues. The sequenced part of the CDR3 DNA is TGTGCCAGCAGTGGGGGCTACACTGAA. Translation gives CASSGGYTE. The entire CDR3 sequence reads CASSGGYTEAFF.

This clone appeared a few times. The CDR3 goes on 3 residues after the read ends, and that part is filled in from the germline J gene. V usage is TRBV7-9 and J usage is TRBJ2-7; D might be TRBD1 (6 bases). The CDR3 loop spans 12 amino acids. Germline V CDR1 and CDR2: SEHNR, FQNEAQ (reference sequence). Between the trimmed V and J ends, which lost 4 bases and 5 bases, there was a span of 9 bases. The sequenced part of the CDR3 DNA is TGTGCCAGCAGCTCGACAGGTGACGAG. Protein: CASSSTGDE. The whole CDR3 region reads CASSSTGDEQYF.

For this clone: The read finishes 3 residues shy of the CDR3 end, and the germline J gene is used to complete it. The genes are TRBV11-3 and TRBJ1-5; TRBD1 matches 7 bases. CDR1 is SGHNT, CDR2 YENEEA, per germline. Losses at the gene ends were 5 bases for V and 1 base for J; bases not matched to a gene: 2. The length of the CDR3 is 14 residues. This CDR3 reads CASSEQGSNQPQHF. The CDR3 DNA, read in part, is TGTGCCAGCAGCGAACAGGGGAGCAATCAGCCC. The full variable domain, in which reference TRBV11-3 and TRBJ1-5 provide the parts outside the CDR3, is EAGVVQSPRYKIIEKKQPVAFWCNPISGHNTLYWYLQNLGQGPELLIRYENEEAVDDSQLPKDRFSAERLKGVDSTLKIQPAELGDSAVYLCASSEQGSNQPQHFGDGTRLSIL.

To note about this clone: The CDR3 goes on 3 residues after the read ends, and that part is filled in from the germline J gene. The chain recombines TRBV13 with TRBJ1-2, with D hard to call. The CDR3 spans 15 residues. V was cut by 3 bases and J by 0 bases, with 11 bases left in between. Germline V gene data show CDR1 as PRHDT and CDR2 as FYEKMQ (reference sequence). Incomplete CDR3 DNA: TGTGCCAGCAGCTTCTGGCGTCTAGCTAACTATGGC. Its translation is CASSFWRLANYG. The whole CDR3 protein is CASSFWRLANYGYTF.

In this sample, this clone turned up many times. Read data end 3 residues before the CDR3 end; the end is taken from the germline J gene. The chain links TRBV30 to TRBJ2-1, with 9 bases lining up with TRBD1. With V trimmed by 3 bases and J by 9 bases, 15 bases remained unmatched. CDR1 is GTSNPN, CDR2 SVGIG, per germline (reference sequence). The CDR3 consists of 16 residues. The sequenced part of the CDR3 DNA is TGTGCCTGGAGGAAGTACAGGGGGCCGATCCTCGGTGAG. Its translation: CAWRKYRGPILGE. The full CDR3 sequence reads CAWRKYRGPILGEQFF.

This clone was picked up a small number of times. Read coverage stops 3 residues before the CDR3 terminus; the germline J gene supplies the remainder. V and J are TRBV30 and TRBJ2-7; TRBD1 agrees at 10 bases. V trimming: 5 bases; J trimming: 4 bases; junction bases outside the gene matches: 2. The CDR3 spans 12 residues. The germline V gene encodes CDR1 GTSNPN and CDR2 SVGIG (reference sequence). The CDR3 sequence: CAWDRGLYEQYF. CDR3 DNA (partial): TGTGCCTGGGACAGGGGGCTATACGAG.

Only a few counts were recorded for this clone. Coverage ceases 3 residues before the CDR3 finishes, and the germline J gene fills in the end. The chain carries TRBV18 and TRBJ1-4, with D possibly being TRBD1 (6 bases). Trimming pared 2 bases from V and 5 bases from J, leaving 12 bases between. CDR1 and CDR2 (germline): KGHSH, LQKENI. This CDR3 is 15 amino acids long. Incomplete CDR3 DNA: TGTGCCAGCTCACCATTGACAGGCCCCAATGAAAAA. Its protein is CASSPLTGPNEK. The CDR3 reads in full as CASSPLTGPNEKLFF.

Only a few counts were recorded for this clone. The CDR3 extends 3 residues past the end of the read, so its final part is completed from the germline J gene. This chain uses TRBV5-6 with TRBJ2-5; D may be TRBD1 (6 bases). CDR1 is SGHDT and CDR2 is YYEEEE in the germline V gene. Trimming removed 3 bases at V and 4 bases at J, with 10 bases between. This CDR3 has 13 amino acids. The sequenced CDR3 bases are TGTGCCAGCAGCTATGGACAGTCAGAGACC. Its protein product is CASSYGQSET. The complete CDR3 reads CASSYGQSETQYF.

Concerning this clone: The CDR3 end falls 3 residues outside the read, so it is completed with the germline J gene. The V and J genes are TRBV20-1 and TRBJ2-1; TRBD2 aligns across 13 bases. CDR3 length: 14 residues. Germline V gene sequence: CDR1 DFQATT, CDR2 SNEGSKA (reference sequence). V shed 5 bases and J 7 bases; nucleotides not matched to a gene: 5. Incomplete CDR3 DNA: TGCAGTGCTCCAACTAGCGGGGGGGCAAATGAG. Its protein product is CSAPTSGGANE. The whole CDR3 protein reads CSAPTSGGANEQFF.

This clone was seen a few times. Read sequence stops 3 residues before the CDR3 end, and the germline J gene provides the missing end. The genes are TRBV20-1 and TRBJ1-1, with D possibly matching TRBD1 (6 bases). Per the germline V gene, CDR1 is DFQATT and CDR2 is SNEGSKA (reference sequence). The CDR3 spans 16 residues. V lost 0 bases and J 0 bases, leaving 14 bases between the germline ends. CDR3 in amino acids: CSARDPKRTVNTEAFF. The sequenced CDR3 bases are TGCAGTGCTAGAGATCCGAAAAGGACAGTGAACACTGAA.

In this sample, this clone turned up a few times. The CDR3 bases that were read are TGTGCCAGTAGTCCCGGAGGACAGTTCCAAGAGACC. This codes for CASSPGGQFQET. The full-length CDR3 reads as CASSPGGQFQETQYF. The J gene is TRBJ2-5, the V gene TRBV19; TRBD1 is a possible D gene (6 bases). The read ends 3 residues early relative to the CDR3; the germline J gene fills the gap. The germline V gene encodes CDR1 LNHDA and CDR2 SQIVND (reference sequence). The CDR3 has 15 residues. Between the trimmed V and J ends, which lost 5 bases and 1 base, there was a span of 14 bases.

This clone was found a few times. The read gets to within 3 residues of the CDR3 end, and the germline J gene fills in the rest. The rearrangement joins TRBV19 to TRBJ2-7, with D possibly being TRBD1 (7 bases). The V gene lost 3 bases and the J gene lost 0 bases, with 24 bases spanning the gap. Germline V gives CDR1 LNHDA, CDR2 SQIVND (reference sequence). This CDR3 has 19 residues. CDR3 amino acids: CASSMMMGGPGQSSYEQYF. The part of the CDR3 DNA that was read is TGTGCCAGTAGTATGATGATGGGGGGACCGGGACAGAGCTCCTACGAG.

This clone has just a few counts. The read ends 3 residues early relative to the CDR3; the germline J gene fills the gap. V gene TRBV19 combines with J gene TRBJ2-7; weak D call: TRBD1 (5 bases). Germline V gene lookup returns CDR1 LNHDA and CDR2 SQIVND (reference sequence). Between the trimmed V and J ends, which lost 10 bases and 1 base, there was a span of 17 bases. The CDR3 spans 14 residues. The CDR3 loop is CATREGIWSYEQYF. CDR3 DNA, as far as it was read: TGTGCCACCAGGGAAGGGATTTGGTCCTACGAG.

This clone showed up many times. The sequenced part of the CDR3 DNA is TGTGCCTGGAGTCCCTCAGGTGAA. Translation gives CAWSPSGE. The CDR3 as a whole reads CAWSPSGEAFF. The chain uses TRBV30 and TRBJ1-1; unclear D gene. The CDR3 end falls 3 residues outside the read, so it is completed with the germline J gene. Germline-derived CDR1 and CDR2 are GTSNPN and SVGIG (reference sequence). Trimming left V 2 bases short and J 7 bases short, with 8 bases between. CDR3 size: 11 residues.

CDR3 bases read: TGCAGTGCTAGAGTCCACCGCTCCGGACAGTTGAACACTGAA. As protein: CSARVHRSGQLNTE. The CDR3 as a whole reads CSARVHRSGQLNTEAFF. This chain uses TRBV20-1 with TRBJ1-1; D is possibly TRBD1 (6 bases). The read gets to within 3 residues of the CDR3 end, and the germline J gene fills in the rest. Trimming removed 1 base from V and 0 bases from J, with 18 bases in between. CDR3 length equals 17 residues. The germline V gene encodes CDR1 DFQATT and CDR2 SNEGSKA (reference sequence).

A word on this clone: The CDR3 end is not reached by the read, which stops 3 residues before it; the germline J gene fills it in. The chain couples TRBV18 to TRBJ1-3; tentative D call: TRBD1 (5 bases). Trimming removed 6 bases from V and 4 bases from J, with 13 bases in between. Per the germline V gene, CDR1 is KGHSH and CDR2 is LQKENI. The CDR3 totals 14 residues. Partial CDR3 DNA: TGTGCCAGCTCCCCCAGGGCCCTCGGAAACACC. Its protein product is CASSPRALGNT. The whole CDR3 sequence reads CASSPRALGNTIYF.

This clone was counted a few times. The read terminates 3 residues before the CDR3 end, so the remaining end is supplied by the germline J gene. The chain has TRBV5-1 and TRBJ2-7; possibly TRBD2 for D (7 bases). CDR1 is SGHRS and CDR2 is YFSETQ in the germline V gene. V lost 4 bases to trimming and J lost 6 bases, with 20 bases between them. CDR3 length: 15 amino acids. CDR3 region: CASSGRRGAQGEQYF. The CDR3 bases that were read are TGCGCCAGCAGCGGTCGTCGGGGGGCGCAGGGCGAG.

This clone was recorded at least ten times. The CDR3 protein is CSASLQGANTEAFF. CDR3 bases read: TGCAGTGCTAGTCTCCAGGGGGCGAACACTGAA. The chain recombines TRBV20-1 with TRBJ1-1; 8 bases are shared with TRBD1. The sequenced fragment ends 3 residues before the CDR3 boundary, so the rest is inferred from the germline J gene. Germline CDR1 DFQATT, CDR2 SNEGSKA (reference sequence). Trimming removed 3 bases from V and 1 base from J; junction bases left unmatched: 4. The CDR3 is made up of 14 amino acids.